Each of the 5 T cell receptor beta chains below was sequenced from the same sample in a study of OX40 agonist ivuxolimab in advanced cancers. Produced via immunoSEQ multiplex PCR; TCRdb's table is partial and in-frame only. The sample records more than 50,000 clones, around nine tenths being singletons. Sequencing used CD4+ or CD8+ T cells sorted from blood, obtained in a trial of the OX40 agonist ivuxolimab. The source of these receptors is an adult with an advanced solid tumor such as melanoma, head and neck, liver or kidney cancer.

This chain joins TRBV5-1 and TRBJ1-6; D perhaps matches TRBD1 (5 bases). The CDR3 consists of 13 residues. CDR1 is SGHRS and CDR2 is YFSETQ in the germline V gene. Trimming pared 9 bases from V and 5 bases from J, leaving 12 bases between. CDR3 loop: CATRWGDNSPLHF. CDR3 sequence (DNA): TGCGCCACAAGGTGGGGGGATAATTCACCCCTCCACTTT.

This chain joins TRBV9 and TRBJ2-7; no definite D call. The germline V gene encodes CDR1 SGDLS and CDR2 YYNGEE. The CDR3 contains 15 residues. Trimming left V 3 bases short and J 0 bases short, with 13 bases between. Here the CDR3 DNA reads TGTGCCAGCAGCGCAGGTCCCTCGAGCTCCTACGAGCAGTACTTC. It codes for CASSAGPSSSYEQYF.

The chain recombines TRBV29-1 with TRBJ1-4, with a tentative D call TRBD1 (5 bases). Germline CDR1 and CDR2: SQVTM and ANQGSEA. This CDR3 region has 12 residues. V shed 4 bases and J shed 8 bases, with 11 bases lying between them. In nucleotides, the CDR3 is TGCAGCGTTGGTTCGGGACTAGAAAAACTGTTTTTT. This sequence encodes CSVGSGLEKLFF.

In its sample, this clone ranks as medium-sized. The chain uses TRBV2 and TRBJ1-4, with TRBD1 as a possible D gene (5 bases). The V end was cut by 4 bases, the J end by 7 bases, with 10 bases between. This CDR3 comprises 13 residues. Germline V gives CDR1 SNHLY, CDR2 FYNNEI. The CDR3: CASSGGTGEKLFF. Written as DNA, the CDR3 is TGTGCCAGCAGTGGGGGTACAGGTGAAAAACTGTTTTTT. Drawing the rest from reference TRBV2 and TRBJ1-4, the complete variable domain is EPEVTQTPSHQVTQMGQEVILRCVPISNHLYFYWYRQILGQKVEFLVSFYNNEISEKSEIFDDQFSVERPDGSNFTLKIRSTKLEDSAMYFCASSGGTGEKLFFGSGTQLSVL.

The genes are TRBV16 and TRBJ2-1, with 8 bases aligning to TRBD2. Germline CDR1 is KGHSY and CDR2 is FQNENV. The V gene end was trimmed by 8 bases and the J gene end by 6 bases; junction bases not matched to a gene: 9. There are 14 residues in the CDR3. The CDR3 DNA reads as TGTGCCAGCGCTGCCGGAACTAGCGGCAATGAGCAGTTCTTC. Amino acids: CASAAGTSGNEQFF.